This entry is about one T cell receptor (beta chain). No antigen is known for it. A much larger clonotype is one base distant, so this may be a read error. Using MiXCR, TCRdb reanalyzed the PCR reads. The sample has about 16,000 clones; approximately 15% are singletons. V trimming: 6 bases; J trimming: 7 bases; junction bases outside the gene matches: 12. This CDR3 is built from 15 residues. CDR1 is SGHAT, CDR2 FQDESV, per germline (reference sequence). This specimen belongs to a study of metastatic and nonmetastatic thyroid tumors. Study at large: Both malignant and benign thyroid patients supplied peripheral blood and tumor or nodule tissue samples, across which the repertoires of these patients were then compared.

Thyroid surgery was performed in patients who had received no treatment beforehand. General study findings and limits: Malignant thyroid tumors reportedly had TCR beta diversity that was significantly higher than in benign nodules, in blood and tumor.

Sequenced sample: blood. This clonotype was obtained from a female donor with papillary thyroid cancer or a benign thyroid nodule (not recorded which). Some clones in this sample may be carry-over from other donors' samples. The V call is TRBV11-1, the J call TRBJ2-3; 8 nucleotides match TRBD2. The CDR3 nucleotides read TGTGCCAGCAGGTCCTCGAGCGGGGGCGGGAATACGCAGTATTTT. It specifies CASRSSSGGGNTQYF.